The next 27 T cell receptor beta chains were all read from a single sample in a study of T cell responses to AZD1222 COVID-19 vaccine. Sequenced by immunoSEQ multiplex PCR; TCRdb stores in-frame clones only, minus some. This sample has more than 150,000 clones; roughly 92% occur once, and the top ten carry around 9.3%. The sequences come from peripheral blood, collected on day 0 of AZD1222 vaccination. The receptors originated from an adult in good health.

The CDR3 nucleotides are TGTGCCAGCAGATCGCCGGGACAGTATAATTCACCCCTCCACTTT. Translating gives CASRSPGQYNSPLHF. The chain joins TRBV7-9 to TRBJ1-6, with 7 positions matching TRBD1. V lost 6 bases and J lost 4; bases outside the gene matches: 6. Germline V gene data show CDR1 as SEHNR and CDR2 as FQNEAQ (reference sequence). The CDR3 is 15 amino acids. The variable domain in full, completed from reference TRBV7-9 and TRBJ1-6, reads DTGVSQNPRHKITKRGQNVTFRCDPISEHNRLYWYRQTLGQGPEFLTYFQNEAQLEKSRLLSDRFSAERPKGSFSTLEIQRTEQGDSAMYLCASRSPGQYNSPLHFGNGTRLTVT.

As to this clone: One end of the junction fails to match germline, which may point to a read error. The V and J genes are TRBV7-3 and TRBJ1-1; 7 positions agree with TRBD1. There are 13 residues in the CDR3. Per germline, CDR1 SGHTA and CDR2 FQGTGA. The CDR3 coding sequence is TGTGCCGGCAGCTTACAGGGGAGGACTGAAGCTTTCTTT. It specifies CAGSLQGRTEAFF.

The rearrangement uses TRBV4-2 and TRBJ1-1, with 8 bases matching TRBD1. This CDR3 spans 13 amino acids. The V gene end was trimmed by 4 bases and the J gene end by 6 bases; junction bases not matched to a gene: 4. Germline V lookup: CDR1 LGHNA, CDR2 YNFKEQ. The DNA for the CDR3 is TGTGCCAGCAGCCTGGACAGGGCCCCTGAAGCTTTCTTT. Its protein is CASSLDRAPEAFF.

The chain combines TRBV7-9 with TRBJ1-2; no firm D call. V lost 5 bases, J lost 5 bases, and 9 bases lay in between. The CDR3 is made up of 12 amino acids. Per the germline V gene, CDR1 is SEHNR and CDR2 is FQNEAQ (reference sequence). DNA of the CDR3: TGTGCCAGCAGCCTCTACGTTTATGGCTACACCTTC. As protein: CASSLYVYGYTF.

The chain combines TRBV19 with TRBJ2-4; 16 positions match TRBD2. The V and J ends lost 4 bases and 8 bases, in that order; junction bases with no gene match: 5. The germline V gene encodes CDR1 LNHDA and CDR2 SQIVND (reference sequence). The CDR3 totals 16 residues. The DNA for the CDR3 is TGTGCCAGTAGTAGAGGGACTAGCGGGAGGGCCGACATTCAGTACTTC. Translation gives CASSRGTSGRADIQYF.

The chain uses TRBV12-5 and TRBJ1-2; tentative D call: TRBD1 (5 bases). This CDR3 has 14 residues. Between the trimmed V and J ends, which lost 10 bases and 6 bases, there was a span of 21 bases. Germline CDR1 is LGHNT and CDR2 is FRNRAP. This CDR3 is CAIPLLRGRHGYTF. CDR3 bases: TGTGCTATCCCTCTGCTAAGGGGTAGGCATGGCTACACCTTC.

DNA for the CDR3: TGTGCCAGCTCACCTTACCGACAAGGGTTCGACTATGGCTACACCTTC. Its protein product is CASSPYRQGFDYGYTF. The rearrangement uses TRBV18 and TRBJ1-2; D is uncertain. Trimming shortened V by 3 bases and J by 3 bases, and 17 bases separated the two germline ends. The germline CDR1 and CDR2 sequences are KGHSH and LQKENI. The CDR3 contains 16 residues.

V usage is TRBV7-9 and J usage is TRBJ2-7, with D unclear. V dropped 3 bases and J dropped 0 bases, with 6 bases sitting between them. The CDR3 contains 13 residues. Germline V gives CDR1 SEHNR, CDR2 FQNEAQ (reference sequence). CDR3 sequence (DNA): TGTGCCAGCAGCTTGCCAGGCTCCTACGAGCAGTACTTC. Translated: CASSLPGSYEQYF.

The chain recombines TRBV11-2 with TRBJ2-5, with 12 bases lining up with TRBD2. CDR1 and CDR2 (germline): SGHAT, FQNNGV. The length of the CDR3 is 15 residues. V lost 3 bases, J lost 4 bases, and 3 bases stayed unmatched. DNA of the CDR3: TGTGCCAGCAGCTTCCTAGCGGGAGGGGGAGAGACCCAGTACTTC. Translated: CASSFLAGGGETQYF.

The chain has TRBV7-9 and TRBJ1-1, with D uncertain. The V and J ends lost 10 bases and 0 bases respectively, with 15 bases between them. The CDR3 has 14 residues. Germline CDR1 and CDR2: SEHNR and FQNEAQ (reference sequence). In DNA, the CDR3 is TGTGCCAATACGTGGGGATCCATGAACACTGAAGCTTTCTTT. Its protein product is CANTWGSMNTEAFF.

The CDR3 DNA reads as TGTGCCAGCTCACCGTACAGCTACACCGGGGAGCTGTTTTTT. Its translation is CASSPYSYTGELFF. The chain uses TRBV18 and TRBJ2-2, with no clear D. The CDR3 covers 14 residues. The V gene's germline CDR1 is KGHSH and CDR2 LQKENI. V gave up 3 bases and J gave up 3 bases, with 8 bases separating them.

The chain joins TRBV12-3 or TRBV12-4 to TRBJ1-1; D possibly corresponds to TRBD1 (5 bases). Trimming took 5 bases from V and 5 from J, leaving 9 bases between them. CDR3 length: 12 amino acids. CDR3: CASSRGETEAFF. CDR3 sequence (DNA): TGTGCCAGCAGTCGAGGGGAAACTGAAGCTTTCTTT.

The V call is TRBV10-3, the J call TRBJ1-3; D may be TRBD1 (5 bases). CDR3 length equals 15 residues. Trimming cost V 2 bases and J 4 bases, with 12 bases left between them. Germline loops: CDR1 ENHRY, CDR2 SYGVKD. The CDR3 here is CAISEPKGEGNTIYF. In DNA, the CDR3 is TGTGCCATCAGTGAGCCGAAAGGGGAAGGAAACACCATATATTTT.

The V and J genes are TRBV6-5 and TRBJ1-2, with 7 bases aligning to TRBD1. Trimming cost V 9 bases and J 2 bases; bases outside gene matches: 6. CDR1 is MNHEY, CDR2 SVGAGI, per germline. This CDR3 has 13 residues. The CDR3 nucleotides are TGTGCCAGTAGGACAGGCATAAACTATGGCTACACCTTC. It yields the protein CASRTGINYGYTF.

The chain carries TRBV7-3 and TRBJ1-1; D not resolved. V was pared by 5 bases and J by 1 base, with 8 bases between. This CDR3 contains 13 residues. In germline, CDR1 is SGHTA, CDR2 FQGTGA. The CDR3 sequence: CASSRLRNTEAFF. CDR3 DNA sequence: TGTGCCAGCAGCCGCCTCAGGAACACTGAAGCTTTCTTT.

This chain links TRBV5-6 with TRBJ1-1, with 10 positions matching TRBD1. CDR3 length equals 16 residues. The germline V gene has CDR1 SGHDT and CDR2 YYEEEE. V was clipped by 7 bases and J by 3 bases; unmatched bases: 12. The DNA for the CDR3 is TGTGCCAGCCCAGCCGACAGGGGGCGGGTGGACACTGAAGCTTTCTTT. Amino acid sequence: CASPADRGRVDTEAFF.

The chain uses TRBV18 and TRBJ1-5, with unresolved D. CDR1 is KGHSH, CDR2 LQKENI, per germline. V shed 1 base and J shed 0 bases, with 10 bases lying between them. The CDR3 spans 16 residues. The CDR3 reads CASSPQGGYSNQPQHF. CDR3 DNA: TGTGCCAGCTCACCACAAGGAGGATATAGCAATCAGCCCCAGCATTTT.

The CDR3 loop reads CASSENVAGYSYNEQFF. The CDR3 bases are TGTGCCAGCAGCGAAAACGTAGCGGGGTACTCCTACAATGAGCAGTTCTTC. This chain connects TRBV9 to TRBJ2-1; 8 bases line up with TRBD2. The CDR3 loop spans 17 amino acids. Germline values: CDR1 SGDLS, CDR2 YYNGEE. Trimming cost V 3 bases and J 0 bases; bases outside gene matches: 8. Using reference TRBV9 and TRBJ2-1 for the parts outside the CDR3, the full variable domain is DSGVTQTPKHLITATGQRVTLRCSPRSGDLSVYWYQQSLDQGLQFLIQYYNGEERAKGNILERFSAQQFPDLHSELNLSSLELGDSALYFCASSENVAGYSYNEQFFGPGTRLTVL.

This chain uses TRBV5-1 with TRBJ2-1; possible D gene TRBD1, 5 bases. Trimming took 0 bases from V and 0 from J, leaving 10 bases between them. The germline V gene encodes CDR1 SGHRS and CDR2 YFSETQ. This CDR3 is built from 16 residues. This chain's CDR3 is CASSLEGASSYNEQFF. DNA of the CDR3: TGCGCCAGCAGCTTGGAAGGGGCGAGCTCCTACAATGAGCAGTTCTTC.

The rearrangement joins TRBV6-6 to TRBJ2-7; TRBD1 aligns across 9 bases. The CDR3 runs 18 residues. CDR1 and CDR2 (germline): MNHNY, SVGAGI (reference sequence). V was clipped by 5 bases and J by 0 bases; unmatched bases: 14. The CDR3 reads CASSPGTGLPIGSYEQYF. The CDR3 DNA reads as TGTGCCAGCAGTCCCGGGACAGGGCTCCCGATTGGCTCCTACGAGCAGTACTTC.

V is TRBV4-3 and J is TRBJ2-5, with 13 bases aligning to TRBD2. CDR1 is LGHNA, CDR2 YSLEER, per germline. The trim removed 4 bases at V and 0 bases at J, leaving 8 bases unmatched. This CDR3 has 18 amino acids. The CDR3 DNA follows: TGCGCCAGCAGCCCCAGCCCGACTAGCGGGGGGCACCAAGAGACCCAGTACTTC. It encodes CASSPSPTSGGHQETQYF.

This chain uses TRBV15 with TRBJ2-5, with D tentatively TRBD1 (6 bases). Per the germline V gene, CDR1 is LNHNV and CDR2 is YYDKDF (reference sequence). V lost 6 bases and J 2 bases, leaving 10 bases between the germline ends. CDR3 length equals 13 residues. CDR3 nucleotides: TGTGCCACCAGGGAAGGGGGTCAAGAGACCCAGTACTTC. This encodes CATREGGQETQYF.

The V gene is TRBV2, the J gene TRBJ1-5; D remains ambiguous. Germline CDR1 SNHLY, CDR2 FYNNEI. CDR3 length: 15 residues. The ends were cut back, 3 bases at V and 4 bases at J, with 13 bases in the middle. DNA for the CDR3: TGTGCCAGCAGTGATATAGGGAACCTGAATCAGCCCCAGCATTTT. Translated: CASSDIGNLNQPQHF.

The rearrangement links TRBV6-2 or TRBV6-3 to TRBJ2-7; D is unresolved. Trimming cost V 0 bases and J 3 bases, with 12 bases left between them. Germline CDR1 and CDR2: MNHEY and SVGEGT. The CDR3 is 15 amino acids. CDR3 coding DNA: TGTGCCAGCAGTTACTCGGGATCGGGTTACTACGAGCAGTACGTC. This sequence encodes CASSYSGSGYYEQYV.

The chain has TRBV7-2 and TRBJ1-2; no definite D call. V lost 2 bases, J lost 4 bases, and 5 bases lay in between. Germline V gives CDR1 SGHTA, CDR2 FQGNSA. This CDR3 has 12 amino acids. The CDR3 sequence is CASSLRPYGYTF. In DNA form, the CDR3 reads TGTGCCAGCAGCTTAAGACCCTATGGCTACACCTTC.

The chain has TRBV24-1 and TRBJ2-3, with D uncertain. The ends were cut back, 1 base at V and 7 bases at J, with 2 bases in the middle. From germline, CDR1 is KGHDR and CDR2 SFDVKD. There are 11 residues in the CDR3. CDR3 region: CATSDFNTQYF. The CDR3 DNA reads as TGTGCCACCAGTGATTTTAATACGCAGTATTTT.

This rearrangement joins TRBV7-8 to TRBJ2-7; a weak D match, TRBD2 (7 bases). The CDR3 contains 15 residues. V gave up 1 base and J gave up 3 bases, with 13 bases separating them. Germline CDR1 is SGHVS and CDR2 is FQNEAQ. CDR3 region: CASSLEGGYSYEQYF. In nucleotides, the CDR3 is TGTGCCAGCAGCTTAGAGGGGGGGTACAGCTACGAGCAGTACTTC.